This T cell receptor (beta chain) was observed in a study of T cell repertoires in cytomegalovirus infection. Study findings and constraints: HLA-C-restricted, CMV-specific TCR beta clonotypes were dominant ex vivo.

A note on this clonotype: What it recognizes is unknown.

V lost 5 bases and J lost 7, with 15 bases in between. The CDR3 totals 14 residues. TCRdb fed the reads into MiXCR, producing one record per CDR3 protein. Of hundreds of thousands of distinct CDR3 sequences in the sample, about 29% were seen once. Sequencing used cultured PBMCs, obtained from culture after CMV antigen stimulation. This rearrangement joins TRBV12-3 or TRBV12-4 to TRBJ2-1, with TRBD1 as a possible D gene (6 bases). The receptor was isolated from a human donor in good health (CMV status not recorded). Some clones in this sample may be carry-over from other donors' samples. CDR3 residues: CASSNVGTPNEQFF. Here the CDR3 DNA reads TGTGCCAGCAGTAATGTCGGGACACCTAATGAGCAGTTCTTC.